This T cell receptor (beta chain) was identified during a study of regulatory T cells in long-lasting Graves disease. Whole-study findings and limits: When disease was persistent, TRBV28, TRBJ1-2 and TRBJ2-5 were the favored segments. Analysis covered peripheral blood alone, not thyroid tissue.

Germline CDR1 is KGHSH and CDR2 is LQKENI. The CDR3 consists of 15 residues. V shed 6 bases and J shed 3 bases, with 14 bases lying between them. This clonotype came up many times. Antigen unknown. CDR3 regions were amplified by Arm-PCR using iRepertoire HTBI primers to build TCR beta libraries. In TCRdb, the multiplex PCR reads were re-called with MiXCR into one record per CDR3 protein. The table records about 240,000 distinct CDR3 sequences, around 20% of them present only once. The time point is: newly diagnosed GD, antithyroid drugs for less than 3 months. After RNA was extracted from PBMCs, the TCR library was made from it.

The sequence came from a female donor with Graves disease. Sequencing used peripheral blood mononuclear cells (PBMCs), obtained at new diagnosis, from a patient treated with antithyroid drugs. The chain is built from TRBV18 and TRBJ1-4; perhaps TRBD1 as D (5 bases). CDR3 nucleotides: TGTGCCAGCTCCCCAAGTGGGGGGTCTAATGAAAAACTGTTTTTT. Amino acid sequence: CASSPSGGSNEKLFF.